This entry concerns a single TCR beta chain. These data are taken from a study of blood T cell repertoires in COVID-19. Study as a whole: There were acute and convalescent COVID-19 samples, and they came from the United States, Italy and Spain.

CDR3 length: 13 residues. Trimming cost V 7 bases and J 6 bases, with 13 bases left between them. Germline CDR1 and CDR2: MGHDK and SYGVNS. Clones were read by immunoSEQ multiplex PCR, and TCRdb kept only the in-frame ones, dropping some. The data show hundreds of thousands of clones, 75% to 90% seen once. Specimen: peripheral blood. The sequence was obtained from a man aged 55-75 years who had recovered from COVID-19. The chain carries TRBV25-1 and TRBJ2-4; weak D call: TRBD2 (6 bases). The CDR3 nucleotides are TGTGCCAGCATGGGGCACGGGGGAAACATTCAGTACTTC. It encodes CASMGHGGNIQYF.